This T cell receptor (beta chain) was sequenced during a study of OX40 agonist ivuxolimab in advanced cancers. Study details: Aged roughly 23 to 90 with a mean of about 60 years, they were less than 90% male.

Repertoires were generated with immunoSEQ multiplex PCR, while TCRdb's copy carries only in-frame clones and drops some. Of approximately 160,000 clones in the sample, 94% were seen once. Germline-derived CDR1 and CDR2 are SEHNR and FQNEAQ (reference sequence). Trimming took 5 bases from V and 1 from J; bases not matched to a gene: 10. The CDR3 runs to 19 residues. The receptor was derived from an adult with an advanced solid tumor such as melanoma, head and neck, liver or kidney cancer. This specimen consisted of CD4+ or CD8+ T cells sorted from blood, obtained in a trial of the OX40 agonist ivuxolimab. The genes are TRBV7-9 and TRBJ2-2, with 13 bases aligning to TRBD2. CDR3 loop: CASSPWGLAGPGNTGELFF. The CDR3 region has the DNA TGTGCCAGCAGCCCTTGGGGACTAGCGGGACCCGGGAACACCGGGGAGCTGTTTTTT. Looking up the rest from reference TRBV7-9 and TRBJ2-2 gives the full variable domain: DTGVSQNPRHKITKRGQNVTFRCDPISEHNRLYWYRQTLGQGPEFLTYFQNEAQLEKSRLLSDRFSAERPKGSFSTLEIQRTEQGDSAMYLCASSPWGLAGPGNTGELFFGEGSRLTVL.